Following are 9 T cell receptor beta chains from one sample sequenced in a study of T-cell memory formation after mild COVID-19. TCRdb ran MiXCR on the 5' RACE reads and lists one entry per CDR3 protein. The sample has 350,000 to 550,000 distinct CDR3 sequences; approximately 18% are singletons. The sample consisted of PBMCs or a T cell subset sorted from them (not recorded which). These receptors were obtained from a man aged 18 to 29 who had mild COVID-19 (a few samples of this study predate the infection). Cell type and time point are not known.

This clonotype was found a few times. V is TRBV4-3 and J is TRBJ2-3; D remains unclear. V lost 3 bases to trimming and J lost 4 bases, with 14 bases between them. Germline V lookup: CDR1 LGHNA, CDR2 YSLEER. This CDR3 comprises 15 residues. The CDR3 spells CASSQAPSSADTQYF. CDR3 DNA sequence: TGCGCCAGCAGCCAGGCCCCGTCAAGCGCAGATACGCAGTATTTT.

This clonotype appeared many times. The CDR3 sequence is CASKSRYNTQYF. In DNA, the CDR3 is TGTGCCAGCAAGAGCAGATACAATACGCAGTATTTT. The chain couples TRBV6-5 to TRBJ2-3; D uncertain. The CDR3 runs 12 residues. V lost 7 bases, J lost 7 bases, and 12 bases lay in between. From germline, CDR1 is MNHEY and CDR2 SVGAGI.

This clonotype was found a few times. CDR3 region: CASSETGTNNEQFF. Written as DNA, the CDR3 is TGTGCCAGCAGTGAAACCGGGACAAACAATGAGCAGTTCTTC. This chain links TRBV6-4 with TRBJ2-1; weak D call: TRBD1 (6 bases). There are 14 residues in the CDR3. Germline V gene data show CDR1 as MRHNA and CDR2 as SNTAGT. V was cut by 3 bases and J by 5 bases, with 11 bases left in between.

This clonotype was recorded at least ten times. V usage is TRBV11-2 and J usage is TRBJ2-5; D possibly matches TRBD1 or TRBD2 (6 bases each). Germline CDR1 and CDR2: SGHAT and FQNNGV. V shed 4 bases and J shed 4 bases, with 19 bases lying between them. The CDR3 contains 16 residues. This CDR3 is CASSSPWAGHVETQYF. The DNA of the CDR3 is TGTGCCAGCAGCTCCCCCTGGGCGGGACACGTAGAGACCCAGTACTTC. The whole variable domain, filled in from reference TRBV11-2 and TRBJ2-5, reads EAGVAQSPRYKIIEKRQSVAFWCNPISGHATLYWYQQILGQGPKLLIQFQNNGVVDDSQLPKDRFSAERLKGVDSTLKIQPAKLEDSAVYLCASSSPWAGHVETQYFGPGTRLLVL.

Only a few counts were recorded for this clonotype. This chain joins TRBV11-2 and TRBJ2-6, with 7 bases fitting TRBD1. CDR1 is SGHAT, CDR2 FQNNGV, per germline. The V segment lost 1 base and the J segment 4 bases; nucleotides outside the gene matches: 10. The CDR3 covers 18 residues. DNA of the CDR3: TGTGCCAGCAGCTTAGGACAGGGCATCGGGTCCGGGGCCAACGTCCTGACTTTC. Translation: CASSLGQGIGSGANVLTF. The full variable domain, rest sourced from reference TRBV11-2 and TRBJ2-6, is EAGVAQSPRYKIIEKRQSVAFWCNPISGHATLYWYQQILGQGPKLLIQFQNNGVVDDSQLPKDRFSAERLKGVDSTLKIQPAKLEDSAVYLCASSLGQGIGSGANVLTFGAGSRLTVL.

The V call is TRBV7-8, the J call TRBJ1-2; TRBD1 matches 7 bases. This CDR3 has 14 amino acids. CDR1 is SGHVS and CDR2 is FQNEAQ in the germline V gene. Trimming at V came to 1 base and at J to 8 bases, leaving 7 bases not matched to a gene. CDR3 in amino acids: CASSLGVNRGGYTF. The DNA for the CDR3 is TGTGCCAGCAGCTTAGGAGTCAACAGGGGCGGCTACACCTTC.

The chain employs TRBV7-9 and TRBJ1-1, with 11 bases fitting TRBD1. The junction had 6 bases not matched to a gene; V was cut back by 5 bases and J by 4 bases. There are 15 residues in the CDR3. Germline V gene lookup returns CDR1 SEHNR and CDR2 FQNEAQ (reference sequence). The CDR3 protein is CASSQPGQGGTEAFF. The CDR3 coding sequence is TGTGCCAGCAGCCAGCCGGGACAGGGGGGCACTGAAGCTTTCTTT.

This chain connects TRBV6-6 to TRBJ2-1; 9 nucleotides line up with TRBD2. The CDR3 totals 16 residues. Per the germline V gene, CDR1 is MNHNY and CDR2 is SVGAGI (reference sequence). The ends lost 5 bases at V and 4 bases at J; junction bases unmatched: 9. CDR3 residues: CASSILAGALYNEQFF. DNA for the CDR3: TGTGCCAGCAGTATCTTAGCGGGGGCTTTGTACAATGAGCAGTTCTTC.

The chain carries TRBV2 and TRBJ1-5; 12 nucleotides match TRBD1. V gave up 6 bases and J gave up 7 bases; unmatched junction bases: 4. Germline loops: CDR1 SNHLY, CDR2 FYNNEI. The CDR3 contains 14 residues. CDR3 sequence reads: CASRGQGAGQPQHF. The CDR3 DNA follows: TGTGCCAGCAGGGGACAGGGGGCAGGGCAGCCCCAGCATTTT.